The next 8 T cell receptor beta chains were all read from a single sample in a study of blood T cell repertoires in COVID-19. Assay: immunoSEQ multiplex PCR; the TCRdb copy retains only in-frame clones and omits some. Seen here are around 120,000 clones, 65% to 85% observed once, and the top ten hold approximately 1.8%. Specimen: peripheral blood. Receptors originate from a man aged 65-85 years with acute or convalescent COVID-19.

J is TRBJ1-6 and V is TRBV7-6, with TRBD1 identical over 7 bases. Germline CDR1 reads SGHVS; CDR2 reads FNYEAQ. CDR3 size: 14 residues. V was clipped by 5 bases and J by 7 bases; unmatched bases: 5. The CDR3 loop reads CASSLSGGNSPLHF. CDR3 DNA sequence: TGTGCCAGCAGCCTCTCAGGGGGAAATTCACCCCTCCACTTT.

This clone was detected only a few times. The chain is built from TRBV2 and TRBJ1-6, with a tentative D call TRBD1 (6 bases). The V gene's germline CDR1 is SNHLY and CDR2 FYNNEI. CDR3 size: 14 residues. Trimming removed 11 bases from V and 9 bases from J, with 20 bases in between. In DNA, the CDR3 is TGTGCCGGACGGGGGGGCCTGGGGTTTTCACCCCTCCACTTT. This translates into CAGRGGLGFSPLHF.

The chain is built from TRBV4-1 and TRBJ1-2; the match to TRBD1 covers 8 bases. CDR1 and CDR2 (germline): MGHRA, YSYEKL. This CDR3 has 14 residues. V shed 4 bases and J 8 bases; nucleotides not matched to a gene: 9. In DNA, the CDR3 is TGCGCCAGCAGCCGGGAGACAGGGGCCGACGGCTACACCTTC. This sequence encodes CASSRETGADGYTF.

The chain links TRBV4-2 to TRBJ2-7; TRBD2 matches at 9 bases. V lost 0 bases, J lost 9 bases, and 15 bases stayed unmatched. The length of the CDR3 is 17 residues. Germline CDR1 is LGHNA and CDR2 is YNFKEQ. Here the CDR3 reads CASSQDLGPSGAFGQYF. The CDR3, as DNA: TGTGCCAGCAGCCAAGATTTGGGGCCTAGCGGGGCGTTCGGGCAGTACTTC.

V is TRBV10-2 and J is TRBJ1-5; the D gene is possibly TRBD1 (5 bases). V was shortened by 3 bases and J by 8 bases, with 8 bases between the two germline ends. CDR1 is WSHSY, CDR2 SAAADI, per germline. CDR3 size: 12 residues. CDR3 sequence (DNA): TGCGCCAGCAGTGACAGGGTAAAGCCCCAGCATTTT. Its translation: CASSDRVKPQHF.

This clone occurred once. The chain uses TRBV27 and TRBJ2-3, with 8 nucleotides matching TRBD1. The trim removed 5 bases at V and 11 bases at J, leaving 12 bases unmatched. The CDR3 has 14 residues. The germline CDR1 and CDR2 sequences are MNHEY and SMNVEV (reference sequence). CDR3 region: CASSPKPSGTGQYF. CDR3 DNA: TGTGCCAGCAGTCCCAAACCTTCCGGGACAGGGCAGTATTTT.

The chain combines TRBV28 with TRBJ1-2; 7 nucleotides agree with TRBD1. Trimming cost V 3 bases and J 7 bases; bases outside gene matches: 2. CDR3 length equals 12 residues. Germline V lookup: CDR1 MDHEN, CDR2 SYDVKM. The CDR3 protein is CASSFKGAGYTF. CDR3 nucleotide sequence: TGTGCCAGCAGTTTCAAGGGGGCTGGCTACACCTTC.

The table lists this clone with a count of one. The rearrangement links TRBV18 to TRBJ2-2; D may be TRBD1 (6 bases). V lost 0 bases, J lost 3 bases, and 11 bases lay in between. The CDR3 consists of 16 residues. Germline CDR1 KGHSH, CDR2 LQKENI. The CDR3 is CASSPPGHKDTGELFF. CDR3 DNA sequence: TGTGCCAGCTCACCACCGGGACACAAGGACACCGGGGAGCTGTTTTTT.